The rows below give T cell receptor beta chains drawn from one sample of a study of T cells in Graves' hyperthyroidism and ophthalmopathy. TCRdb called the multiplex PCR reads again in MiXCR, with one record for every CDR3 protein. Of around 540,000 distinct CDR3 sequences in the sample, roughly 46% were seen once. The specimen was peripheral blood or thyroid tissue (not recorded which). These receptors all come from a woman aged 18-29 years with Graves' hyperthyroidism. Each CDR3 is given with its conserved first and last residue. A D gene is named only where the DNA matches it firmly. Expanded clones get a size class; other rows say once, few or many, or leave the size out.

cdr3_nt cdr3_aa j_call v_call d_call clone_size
TGTGCCAGCAGTGCCACAGGGAATCAGCCCCAGCATTTT CASSATGNQPQHF TRBJ1-5 TRBV25-1 - many
TGTGCCAGCAGTCGAGGGACACCTACGAACACTGAAGCTTTCTTT CASSRGTPTNTEAFF TRBJ1-1 TRBV12-3/TRBV12-4 - few
TGTGCCAGCAGTTTCAGGACAGTCTATGGCTACACCTTC CASSFRTVYGYTF TRBJ1-2 TRBV11-2 - -
TGTGCCACCACCAGGGGACCCGGGGAGCTGTTTTTT CATTRGPGELFF TRBJ2-2 TRBV24-1 - many
TGTGCCAGCAGCGAAAGGGGGGGCACTGAAGCTTTCTTT CASSERGGTEAFF TRBJ1-1 TRBV2 - many
TGTGCCAGCAGCCAACCAGATCCCGGGGAGCTGTTTTTT CASSQPDPGELFF TRBJ2-2 TRBV2 - -
TGTGCCAGCAGCTTAGGGGGACAGGGCAGTGGCTACACCTTC CASSLGGQGSGYTF TRBJ1-2 TRBV7-2 TRBD1 many
TGTGCCAGCAGCCAACCCAGTACAGGTGAATACGAGCAGTACTTC CASSQPSTGEYEQYF TRBJ2-7 TRBV2 - -
TGCAGCGTCCAGGGAGCGGGTGAAAAACTGTTTTTT CSVQGAGEKLFF TRBJ1-4 TRBV29-1 - once
TGCGCCAGCAAAGGGAGGGGGGAGCTGTTTTTT CASKGRGELFF TRBJ2-2 TRBV5-1 - -
TGTGCCAGCAGTGACGGGACAGGTTTTTCACCCCTCCACTTT CASSDGTGFSPLHF TRBJ1-6 TRBV6-4 TRBD1 many
TGTGCCAGTAGTATGGGGTGGCGTTATGGCTACACCTTC CASSMGWRYGYTF TRBJ1-2 TRBV19 - many
TGCAGCACCAACAGGGTGGATGGCTACACCTTC CSTNRVDGYTF TRBJ1-2 TRBV29-1 - -
TGTGCCAGCAGCTTAACTGGGGGTCAGGGGGTCTATGGCTACACCTTC CASSLTGGQGVYGYTF TRBJ1-2 TRBV7-3 TRBD1 -
TGTGCCAGAGTGGACGGGGACTATGGCTACACCTTC CARVDGDYGYTF TRBJ1-2 TRBV2 - -
TGTGCCAGCAGGTTATCGACTAGCGGAGGATCCTACGAGCAGTACTTC CASRLSTSGGSYEQYF TRBJ2-7 TRBV2 TRBD2 -
TGCAGTGCCCCCATCGGTGCTGGAAACACCATATATTTT CSAPIGAGNTIYF TRBJ1-3 TRBV20-1 - few
TGTGCCAGCAGCTTGGCCTCTCAGGGGATGGGTGAAAAACTGTTTTTT CASSLASQGMGEKLFF TRBJ1-4 TRBV7-9 - -
TGTGCCAGCTGGGAAGGGTTTAACTATGGCTACACCTTC CASWEGFNYGYTF TRBJ1-2 TRBV2 - -
TGCAGTGCTTGGAGGGCCGCGGAGACCCAGTACTTC CSAWRAAETQYF TRBJ2-5 TRBV20-1 - many
TGCAGTGGTAGGGTGCTTGAGCTCGGAAACACCATATATTTT CSGRVLELGNTIYF TRBJ1-3 TRBV20-1 - few
TGCGCCAGCAGCAATAGCGGGATCGACGAGCAGTACTTC CASSNSGIDEQYF TRBJ2-7 TRBV5-1 TRBD2 -
TGCAGCGTTGGGTCAGGGAAAGTTATCAACACTGAAGCTTTCTTT CSVGSGKVINTEAFF TRBJ1-1 TRBV29-1 - many
TGTGCCAGCAGATTGAGTGCGGGGGAGCTGTTTTTT CASRLSAGELFF TRBJ2-2 TRBV12-3/TRBV12-4 - few
TGTGCCAGCAGCCTCGGGGGGATATTTGGAGGGCCAAGGACCCAGTACTTC CASSLGGIFGGPRTQYF TRBJ2-5 TRBV12-3/TRBV12-4 TRBD2 -
TGTGCCAGCAGCCAAGATAGCGGTGGACGGGAGGCCCAGCATTTT CASSQDSGGREAQHF TRBJ1-5 TRBV7-9 - -
TGTGCCAGTAGTATAGACACCCAGACCTACGAGCAGTACTTC CASSIDTQTYEQYF TRBJ2-7 TRBV19 - few
TGTGCCAGCAGTGGACAGGGGGGACTGTTCTACTACGAGCAGTACTTC CASSGQGGLFYYEQYF TRBJ2-7 TRBV2 TRBD1 once
TGCGCCAGCAGCCAAGATCGGCCAGGGTATGGCTACACCTTC CASSQDRPGYGYTF TRBJ1-2 TRBV10-2 - -
TGCAGTGCTAGAGGACAGGGGTGGGGTCAGCCCCAGCATTTT CSARGQGWGQPQHF TRBJ1-5 TRBV20-1 TRBD1 few
TGTGCCAGCAGCCCGTCCCCCAGTCTCAATCAGCCCCAGCATTTT CASSPSPSLNQPQHF TRBJ1-5 TRBV5-6 - -
TGTGCCAGCAGCCAGGGTGGCCGGGAGCTGTTTTTT CASSQGGRELFF TRBJ2-2 TRBV14 - few
TGTGCCTGGAGTGTGACAGGGATGAACACTGAAGCTTTCTTT CAWSVTGMNTEAFF TRBJ1-1 TRBV19 TRBD1 -
TGTGCCACCAGCACCCGACAGGCGGTGAGCACTGAAGCTTTCTTT CATSTRQAVSTEAFF TRBJ1-1 TRBV15 - many
TGCAGTGCTGAACAGATCTCTGGAAACACCATATATTTT CSAEQISGNTIYF TRBJ1-3 TRBV20-1 - -
TGTGCCATCACGAATGGGGCGAACACTGAAGCTTTCTTT CAITNGANTEAFF TRBJ1-1 TRBV24-1 - -
TGTGCCATCAGTGAGTTGGTTGGAAATAATCAGCCCCAGCATTTT CAISELVGNNQPQHF TRBJ1-5 TRBV10-3 - many
TGTGCCAGCAAACGGGACAGGGTGTGGAATTCACCCCTCCACTTT CASKRDRVWNSPLHF TRBJ1-6 TRBV6-5 TRBD1 few
TGCGCCAGCAGAACCACAGGGGGCATCTTTGGCTACACCTTC CASRTTGGIFGYTF TRBJ1-2 TRBV4-3 TRBD1 -
TGTGCCAGTAGCGACAGCCACAATCAGCCCCAGCATTTT CASSDSHNQPQHF TRBJ1-5 TRBV19 - few
TGTGCCACCAGTGAAACTAACGGCTGGGCTAGCGGGACTTATACCGGGGAGCTGTTTTTT CATSETNGWASGTYTGELFF TRBJ2-2 TRBV2 TRBD2 -
TGTGCCAGCAGCCCTATTCTTAGCGGGATGGGGCGGGACGAGCAGTACTTC CASSPILSGMGRDEQYF TRBJ2-7 TRBV7-3 TRBD2 -
TGTGCCAGCAGGGGTGTCTCGGGCGGCGAGCAGTACTTC CASRGVSGGEQYF TRBJ2-7 TRBV7-3 - -
TGTGCCAGCAGTGAAGCGAGGAGGGCTTATTGGTACGAGCAGTACTTC CASSEARRAYWYEQYF TRBJ2-7 TRBV2 - -
TGTGCCAGCAATAAATTAGCGGGAGGGGCAGATACGCAGTATTTT CASNKLAGGADTQYF TRBJ2-3 TRBV2 TRBD2 -
TGCGCCAGCAGCCAAGAGTCCCAGTACTTC CASSQESQYF TRBJ2-5 TRBV7-9 - -
TGTGCCAGTAGTAAACGGGACAGGGGAACGAACACTGAAGCTTTCTTT CASSKRDRGTNTEAFF TRBJ1-1 TRBV19 TRBD1 -
TGCGCCAGCAGCCAAGATTGGAGCAACTATGGCTACACCTTC CASSQDWSNYGYTF TRBJ1-2 TRBV4-3 - few